One sample yielded the 27 T cell receptor beta chains listed below, sequenced in a study of neurological immune-mediated disorders. TCRdb independently ran MiXCR on the 5' RACE reads; one entry per CDR3 protein. The sample yields approximately 26,000 distinct CDR3 sequences, 2% to 3% seen once. The sequenced material came from PBMCs. These receptors all stem from a woman aged 45-59 years with multiple sclerosis.

This clonotype has a count of ten or more. V and J are TRBV3-1 and TRBJ1-5, with D hard to call. Germline CDR1 LGHDT, CDR2 YNNKEL (reference sequence). CDR3 length: 17 amino acids. V gave up 1 base and J gave up 0 bases, with 13 bases separating them. CDR3 coding DNA: TGTGCCAGCAGCCAAGCGGCCCCGGGGAATAGCAATCAGCCCCAGCATTTT. Residues: CASSQAAPGNSNQPQHF.

This clonotype was recorded at least ten times. V gene TRBV20-1 combines with J gene TRBJ1-3; perhaps TRBD1 as D (6 bases). The CDR3 contains 16 residues. V was trimmed by 2 bases and J by 0 bases, leaving 14 bases between them. Germline V gives CDR1 DFQATT, CDR2 SNEGSKA (reference sequence). The CDR3 region has the DNA TGCAGTGCTAGAACAATAACAGGGAGCTCTGGAAACACCATATATTTT. This sequence encodes CSARTITGSSGNTIYF.

CDR3 protein: CASSLAQGDEQYF. The DNA of the CDR3 is TGCGCCAGCAGCTTGGCTCAGGGAGACGAGCAGTACTTC. The gene calls are TRBV5-1 and TRBJ2-7, with D perhaps given as TRBD1 or TRBD2 (5 bases each). Germline CDR1 is SGHRS and CDR2 is YFSETQ. V was trimmed by 0 bases and J by 5 bases, leaving 9 bases between them. The CDR3 totals 13 residues.

Ten or more counts support this clonotype. This chain links TRBV20-1 with TRBJ2-1; D is unresolved. The V end lost 0 bases, the J end lost 6 bases, and 18 bases lay between the germline ends. Germline V lookup: CDR1 DFQATT, CDR2 SNEGSKA (reference sequence). This CDR3 comprises 16 residues. CDR3 sequence (DNA): TGCAGTGCTAGAGACCCGCGTGGGGATGGTATCAATGAGCAGTTCTTC. It specifies CSARDPRGDGINEQFF.

This clonotype has more than one count but fewer than ten. V usage is TRBV29-1 and J usage is TRBJ2-7; possible D gene TRBD2, 6 bases. CDR3 length: 11 amino acids. The V and J ends lost 6 bases and 2 bases respectively, with 8 bases between them. Germline CDR1 reads SQVTM; CDR2 reads ANQGSEA. The CDR3 loop reads CSVGLPYEQYF. Written as DNA, the CDR3 is TGCAGCGTCGGACTACCCTACGAGCAGTACTTC.

This clonotype has ten or more counts. The chain is built from TRBV20-1 and TRBJ2-7, with D perhaps TRBD1 (6 bases). CDR3 length: 13 amino acids. Trimming took off 4 bases at V and 0 bases at J, with 10 bases between the two ends. Per the germline V gene, CDR1 is DFQATT and CDR2 is SNEGSKA (reference sequence). The CDR3 coding sequence is TGCAGTGCTAATCTACAGGGCTCCTACGAGCAGTACTTC. It is translated as CSANLQGSYEQYF.

This rearrangement joins TRBV20-1 to TRBJ1-1, with no clear D. V lost 0 bases to trimming and J lost 8 bases, with 7 bases between them. Germline CDR1 DFQATT, CDR2 SNEGSKA (reference sequence). CDR3 length equals 11 residues. CDR3 DNA: TGCAGTGCTAGAGAGAGGCGGGAAGCTTTCTTT. Encoded protein: CSARERREAFF.

This chain links TRBV5-1 with TRBJ1-4; 7 bases are a match to TRBD1. V dropped 5 bases and J dropped 8; count of bases not matched to a gene: 9. The CDR3 covers 14 residues. CDR1 and CDR2 from the germline V gene are SGHRS and YFSETQ. Here the CDR3 DNA reads TGCGCCAGCAGTGTGGACAGGCTGGAGGAAAAACTGTTTTTT. Amino acids: CASSVDRLEEKLFF.

This clonotype was recorded at least ten times. This chain joins TRBV30 and TRBJ2-7, with D perhaps matching TRBD1 (6 bases). Trimming took off 7 bases at V and 4 bases at J, with 17 bases between the two ends. Germline CDR1 and CDR2: GTSNPN and SVGIG (reference sequence). The length of the CDR3 is 13 residues. The chain's CDR3 is CASSVGARYEQYF. In nucleotides, the CDR3 is TGTGCCTCTTCTGTGGGGGCGCGGTACGAGCAGTACTTC.

There are many counts of this clonotype. The V gene is TRBV19, the J gene TRBJ1-1, with 9 bases aligning to TRBD1. Losses at the gene ends were 4 bases for V and 11 bases for J; bases not matched to a gene: 8. The CDR3 is 13 amino acids. Germline assignment: CDR1 LNHDA and CDR2 SQIVND (reference sequence). In DNA, the CDR3 is TGTGCCAGTAGTACAACGACAGGGGGTCGCGCTTTCTTT. Residues: CASSTTTGGRAFF. The full variable domain, in which reference TRBV19 and TRBJ1-1 provide the parts outside the CDR3, is DGGITQSPKYLFRKEGQNVTLSCEQNLNHDAMYWYRQDPGQGLRLIYYSQIVNDFQKGDIAEGYSVSREKKESFPLTVTSAQKNPTAFYLCASSTTTGGRAFFGQGTRLTVV.

This clonotype came up many times. This chain's CDR3 is CASSPSRGAGGQETQYF. The CDR3 DNA reads as TGTGCCAGCAGCCCCTCACGGGGAGCGGGAGGGCAAGAGACCCAGTACTTC. The chain joins TRBV14 to TRBJ2-5; 10 positions match TRBD2. CDR1 and CDR2 (germline): SGHDN, FVKESK. Losses at the gene ends were 4 bases for V and 2 bases for J; bases not matched to a gene: 10. CDR3 size: 17 residues.

This clonotype was recorded at least ten times. V gene TRBV20-1 combines with J gene TRBJ1-6, with D maybe TRBD1 (6 bases). V was cut by 3 bases and J by 6 bases, with 12 bases left in between. CDR3 length: 14 amino acids. Germline V gene sequence: CDR1 DFQATT, CDR2 SNEGSKA (reference sequence). CDR3 bases: TGCAGTGCTAGTGAGGGACAAGTTAATTCACCCCTCCACTTT. Amino acids: CSASEGQVNSPLHF.

In its sample, this clonotype was seen many times. A junction end diverges from the germline sequence, so it may reflect a read error. The genes are TRBV3-1 and TRBJ1-6; D uncertain. Per the germline V gene, CDR1 is LGHDT and CDR2 is YNNKEL (reference sequence). The CDR3 is 13 amino acids. The CDR3, as DNA: TGTGCCAGCAGCCTTTCCAGTAATTCACCCCTCAACTTT. Translation gives CASSLSSNSPLNF. The full variable domain, its missing parts supplied by reference TRBV3-1 and TRBJ1-6, is DTAVSQTPKYLVTQMGNDKSIKCEQNLGHDTMYWYKQDSKKFLKIMFSYNNKELIINETVPNRFSPKSPDKAHLNLHINSLELGDSAVYFCASSLSSNSPLNFGNGTRLTVT.

This clonotype was counted at least ten times. V usage is TRBV7-2 and J usage is TRBJ2-7; no clear D. This CDR3 contains 13 residues. Germline CDR1 SGHTA, CDR2 FQGNSA. V gave up 5 bases and J gave up 0 bases, with 8 bases separating them. The CDR3 sequence: CASSRLASYEQYF. CDR3 DNA: TGTGCCAGCAGCCGACTGGCCTCCTACGAGCAGTACTTC.

This clonotype was picked up many times. This chain uses TRBV7-9 with TRBJ2-1, with 14 bases that match TRBD2. V lost 4 bases and J lost 4; bases outside the gene matches: 9. This CDR3 comprises 18 residues. CDR1 is SEHNR, CDR2 FQNEAQ, per germline (reference sequence). This CDR3 reads CASSSNDRTSGRYNEQFF. CDR3 DNA: TGTGCCAGCAGCTCAAACGACAGGACTAGCGGGAGGTACAATGAGCAGTTCTTC.

This clonotype was seen at least ten times. The genes are TRBV6-2 or TRBV6-3 and TRBJ2-2; TRBD2 aligns across 13 bases. There are 15 residues in the CDR3. After removal of 7 bases from V and 6 bases from J, the junction contained 5 bases not matched to a gene. From germline, CDR1 is MNHEY and CDR2 SVGEGT. The chain's CDR3 is CASTTGLAGSGELFF. Here the CDR3 DNA reads TGTGCCAGCACCACGGGACTAGCGGGGTCCGGGGAGCTGTTTTTT.

This clonotype was detected ten times or more. The chain is built from TRBV20-1 and TRBJ2-6; D may correspond to TRBD1 or TRBD2 (6 bases each). The germline gives CDR1 DFQATT, CDR2 SNEGSKA (reference sequence). CDR3 length equals 15 residues. V was trimmed by 3 bases and J by 5 bases, leaving 14 bases between them. CDR3 amino acids: CSAREGTTRANVLTF. CDR3 nucleotide sequence: TGCAGTGCTAGGGAGGGGACAACAAGGGCCAACGTCCTGACTTTC.

This clonotype came up many times. Being one base from a much bigger clone, this may be a read error. The gene calls are TRBV20-1 and TRBJ2-5; D might be TRBD2 (5 bases). With 5 bases removed from V and 0 bases from J, the gap between germline ends came to 10 bases. Germline-derived CDR1 and CDR2 are DFQATT and SNEGSKA (reference sequence). CDR3 length: 13 amino acids. CDR3 amino acids: CSASGIDQETQYF. CDR3 sequence (DNA): TGCAGTGCTTCGGGAATAGACCAAGAGACCCAGTACTTC.

The chain uses TRBV10-3 and TRBJ2-1; 12 bases line up with TRBD2. This CDR3 is built from 15 residues. Trimming removed 6 bases from V and 8 bases from J; junction bases left unmatched: 8. CDR1 ENHRY and CDR2 SYGVKD come from the germline V gene. The CDR3 loop is CAIRPLAGGPYEQFF. In nucleotides, the CDR3 is TGTGCCATCAGGCCCCTAGCGGGGGGGCCCTATGAGCAGTTCTTC.

This clonotype was seen many times. This chain joins TRBV20-1 and TRBJ2-2, with a possible D match to TRBD2 (5 bases). The V gene lost 1 base and the J gene lost 3 bases, with 6 bases spanning the gap. The CDR3 is 13 amino acids. Germline values: CDR1 DFQATT, CDR2 SNEGSKA (reference sequence). For the CDR3, the DNA is TGCAGTGCTAGAGGACTATACACCGGGGAGCTGTTTTTT. Protein: CSARGLYTGELFF.

This clonotype was counted many times. The rearrangement uses TRBV10-3 and TRBJ2-1, with D maybe TRBD2 (7 bases). The V gene's germline CDR1 is ENHRY and CDR2 SYGVKD. The V and J ends lost 3 bases and 7 bases respectively, with 16 bases between them. The CDR3 consists of 15 residues. The CDR3 nucleotides are TGTGCCATCAGTGAACCGAGGGGGGGTAGAAATGAGCAGTTCTTC. The encoded protein is CAISEPRGGRNEQFF.

This clonotype showed up many times. This chain links TRBV20-1 with TRBJ2-1; D may correspond to TRBD1 or TRBD2 (5 bases each). Deletions cut 3 bases from V and 7 bases from J, with 10 bases between. CDR3 length: 12 residues. Germline assignment: CDR1 DFQATT and CDR2 SNEGSKA (reference sequence). For the CDR3, the DNA is TGCAGTGCTAGCCACGGGGCAAATGAGCAGTTCTTC. Protein product: CSASHGANEQFF.

This clonotype was seen repeatedly, ten times or more. This rearrangement joins TRBV7-9 to TRBJ1-1; D may be TRBD1 (5 bases). Germline V gives CDR1 SEHNR, CDR2 FQNEAQ (reference sequence). The CDR3 consists of 12 residues. V was pared by 6 bases and J by 4 bases, with 9 bases between. Written as DNA, the CDR3 is TGTGCCAGCAGGGGGGGTCCCACTGAAGCTTTCTTT. This gives the protein CASRGGPTEAFF.

This clonotype was counted many times. The chain couples TRBV21-1 to TRBJ2-6; the table's D call, TRBD1, has no DNA check behind it. TRBV21-1 is a pseudogene locus. The CDR3 runs 19 residues. Here the CDR3 DNA reads TGTGCCAGCAGCACGAGAGCTGACAGGTGCTCCTCTGGGGCCAACGTCCTGACTTTC. It yields the protein CASSTRADRCSSGANVLTF.

This clonotype appeared many times. V and J are TRBV20-1 and TRBJ2-7, with 11 nucleotides matching TRBD2. Germline CDR1 DFQATT, CDR2 SNEGSKA (reference sequence). The ends lost 6 bases at V and 0 bases at J; junction bases unmatched: 19. This CDR3 is 19 amino acids long. The CDR3 reads CSARKQTSGKGLGSYEQYF. The DNA of the CDR3 is TGCAGTGCACGGAAACAGACTAGCGGGAAGGGGCTGGGCTCCTACGAGCAGTACTTC.

This clonotype has at least ten counts. The chain is built from TRBV27 and TRBJ2-1; 7 positions match TRBD2. V dropped 5 bases and J dropped 9; count of bases not matched to a gene: 7. The CDR3 runs to 13 residues. In germline, CDR1 is MNHEY, CDR2 SMNVEV (reference sequence). Here the CDR3 DNA reads TGTGCCAGCAGTCAGCGGGGTAAAGTTGAGCAGTTCTTC. Encoded protein: CASSQRGKVEQFF.

This clonotype is labeled as medium-sized. The chain couples TRBV7-2 to TRBJ2-2, with TRBD2 identical over 10 bases. After removal of 5 bases from V and 6 bases from J, the junction contained 12 bases not matched to a gene. Per the germline V gene, CDR1 is SGHTA and CDR2 is FQGNSA. The CDR3 totals 17 residues. This CDR3 reads CASSTSGGLARAGELFF. The CDR3 DNA sequence: TGTGCCAGCAGCACCTCCGGGGGACTAGCGAGGGCCGGGGAGCTGTTTTTT.